The rows below give T cell receptor beta chains drawn from one sample of a study of TIL therapy for anti-PD-1-resistant metastatic lung cancer. The data were produced by immunoSEQ multiplex PCR, yet TCRdb's version contains in-frame clones alone and is incomplete. The profile shows about 95,000 clones, about three fifths of them singletons. Sequencing was performed on tumor tissue, taken at baseline. The receptors stem from a person between 25 and 80 years old with non-small cell lung cancer. Each CDR3 is given with its conserved first and last residue. The D gene is left open where the match is weak. Some rows mark clone size as missing; the rest say once, few, many or name a class of expanded clone.

CDR3 length	D gene	V gene	J gene	clone size	CDR3 protein	CDR3 DNA
13	NA	TRBV7-6	TRBJ2-7	NA	CASSLYPQGEQYF	TGTGCCAGCAGCTTATATCCTCAAGGAGAGCAGTACTTC
16	TRBD2	TRBV24-1	TRBJ2-1	NA	CATSVPGGSFYNEQFF	TGTGCCACCAGTGTCCCCGGCGGGAGTTTCTACAATGAGCAGTTCTTC
11	NA	TRBV19	TRBJ1-1	NA	CATRLGTEAFF	TGTGCCACCAGACTTGGCACTGAAGCTTTCTTT
15	TRBD2	TRBV7-3	TRBJ2-3	few	CASSTAGAPGETQYF	TGTGCCAGCAGTACAGCGGGGGCGCCGGGTGAGACGCAGTATTTT
14	NA	TRBV27	TRBJ2-5	NA	CASSLIGQQETQYF	TGTGCCAGCAGTTTAATAGGACAGCAAGAGACCCAGTACTTC
14	NA	TRBV6-2/TRBV6-3	TRBJ2-7	NA	CASSPLLGFYEQYF	TGTGCCAGCAGTCCACTCCTGGGTTTCTACGAGCAGTACTTC
13	NA	TRBV16	TRBJ2-3	NA	CASSQGSIDTQYF	TGTGCCAGCAGCCAGGGCTCAATAGATACGCAGTATTTT
15	NA	TRBV27	TRBJ2-7	few	CASSSTFDGAYEQYF	TGTGCCAGCAGTTCTACCTTTGACGGGGCCTACGAGCAGTACTTC
12	NA	TRBV6-5	TRBJ2-5	NA	CASGQPWETQYF	TGTGCCTCGGGGCAGCCATGGGAGACCCAGTACTTC
16	TRBD1	TRBV7-2	TRBJ1-6	NA	CASSLPWTGQNSPLHF	TGTGCCAGCAGCTTACCCTGGACAGGGCAAAATTCACCCCTCCACTTT
15	NA	TRBV19	TRBJ1-2	few	CARTGSVLRTYGYTF	TGTGCCAGAACAGGGAGCGTCCTTCGGACCTATGGCTACACCTTC
13	NA	TRBV19	TRBJ2-1	NA	CASKRADYNEQFF	TGTGCCAGTAAGAGGGCAGACTACAATGAGCAGTTCTTC
20	TRBD2	TRBV28	TRBJ2-7	NA	CASSLGFLTSGRAEQDEQYF	TGTGCCAGCAGTTTAGGTTTTTTAACTAGCGGGAGGGCCGAACAAGACGAGCAGTACTTC
14	TRBD1	TRBV10-1	TRBJ2-3	few	CASTRQGISDTQYF	TGCGCCAGCACCCGACAGGGAATTTCAGATACGCAGTATTTT
14	TRBD2	TRBV5-1	TRBJ2-7	NA	CASSLGRETYEQYF	TGCGCCAGCAGCTTGGGGCGGGAGACCTACGAGCAGTACTTC
15	TRBD1	TRBV5-1	TRBJ2-1	NA	CASSQDRGAWYEQFF	TGCGCCAGCAGCCAGGACAGGGGAGCCTGGTATGAGCAGTTCTTC
11	NA	TRBV19	TRBJ2-7	NA	CASSPGYEQYF	TGTGCCAGTAGTCCGGGATACGAGCAGTACTTC
15	NA	TRBV6-6	TRBJ2-7	NA	CASSYSTGGADEQYF	TGTGCCAGCAGTTACTCGACAGGAGGGGCGGACGAGCAGTACTTC
15	NA	TRBV6-5	TRBJ2-7	NA	CASSRQGSRSYEQYF	TGTGCCAGCAGCCGCCAGGGGTCCCGCTCCTACGAGCAGTACTTC
16	TRBD2	TRBV9	TRBJ2-5	NA	CASSEFAGEVMETQYF	TGTGCCAGCAGCGAATTTGCGGGAGAAGTGATGGAGACCCAGTACTTC
17	TRBD2	TRBV4-1	TRBJ2-7	NA	CASSHRKSGGTTYEQYF	TGCGCCAGCAGCCACCGAAAGAGCGGGGGGACCACCTACGAGCAGTACTTC
15	TRBD1	TRBV7-9	TRBJ2-7	NA	CASSLAHQGAHEQYF	TGTGCCAGCAGCTTAGCGCACCAGGGGGCCCACGAGCAGTACTTC
13	NA	TRBV7-2	TRBJ1-2	NA	CASSPDLSYGYTF	TGTGCCAGCAGCCCCGACCTAAGCTATGGCTACACCTTC
17	TRBD1	TRBV9	TRBJ2-1	NA	CASSGGQGRSSYNEQFF	TGTGCCAGCAGCGGAGGACAGGGTAGGAGCTCCTACAATGAGCAGTTCTTC
14	NA	TRBV19	TRBJ1-3	NA	CASSIGQAGNTIYF	TGTGCCAGTAGCATCGGACAAGCTGGAAACACCATATATTTT
12	NA	TRBV7-2	TRBJ2-3	many	CASSLSADTQYF	TGTGCCAGCAGCTTAAGCGCAGATACGCAGTATTTT
15	NA	TRBV7-8	TRBJ2-1	NA	CASSPTGLSYNEQFF	TGTGCCAGCAGTCCTACGGGACTCTCCTACAATGAGCAGTTCTTC
15	NA	TRBV5-1	TRBJ1-6	NA	CASSFGSGSGSPLHF	TGCGCCAGCAGCTTCGGGTCCGGGTCAGGTTCACCCCTCCACTTT
13	NA	TRBV2	TRBJ2-7	few	CASTRSSSYEQYF	TGTGCCAGCACCAGGAGTAGCTCCTACGAGCAGTACTTC
15	NA	TRBV2	TRBJ1-5	few	CASSVEGYGNQPQHF	TGTGCCAGCAGTGTGGAAGGGTATGGCAATCAGCCCCAGCATTTT
13	TRBD1	TRBV30	TRBJ2-7	NA	CAWRDRDSYEQYF	TGTGCCTGGAGAGACAGGGACTCCTACGAGCAGTACTTC
14	NA	TRBV5-1	TRBJ2-1	NA	CASSLRERGNEQFF	TGCGCCAGCAGCTTACGGGAGAGGGGCAATGAGCAGTTCTTC
16	TRBD2	TRBV27	TRBJ2-1	NA	CASSPSLREAFNEQFF	TGTGCCAGCAGTCCCTCCCTGCGGGAGGCTTTCAATGAGCAGTTCTTC
13	NA	TRBV7-2	TRBJ2-2	NA	CASSRGVTGELFF	TGTGCCAGCAGCCGGGGAGTCACCGGGGAGCTGTTTTTT
15	TRBD1	TRBV10-3	TRBJ2-5	NA	CAISPAGTGGETQYF	TGTGCCATCAGTCCCGCCGGGACAGGTGGAGAGACCCAGTACTTC
15	TRBD2	TRBV18	TRBJ2-7	NA	CASSPTTSGKYEQYF	TGTGCCAGCTCACCCACGACTAGCGGGAAGTACGAGCAGTACTTC
13	NA	TRBV28	TRBJ2-7	NA	CASTRPLGLEQYF	TGTGCCAGCACTAGACCCCTTGGTTTGGAGCAGTACTTC
21	TRBD2	TRBV3-1/TRBV3-2	TRBJ2-1	few	CASSQGVVGTSGSGAYNEQFF	TGTGCCAGCAGCCAAGGGGTAGTAGGCACTAGCGGGAGTGGGGCCTACAATGAGCAGTTCTTC
16	NA	TRBV3-1/TRBV3-2	TRBJ2-3	NA	CASTHGAGPSTDTQYF	TGTGCCAGCACTCACGGGGCGGGGCCTAGCACAGATACGCAGTATTTT
15	NA	TRBV29-1	TRBJ1-1	NA	CSTLIWGYGSTEAFF	TGCAGCACCCTCATCTGGGGGTACGGGAGCACTGAAGCTTTCTTT
14	NA	TRBV19	TRBJ1-5	NA	CASWTGYSNQPQHF	TGTGCCAGTTGGACGGGGTATAGCAATCAGCCCCAGCATTTT
17	NA	TRBV7-6	TRBJ2-2	NA	CASSLNLSPSNTGELFF	TGTGCCAGCAGCCTAAATCTTAGCCCTTCCAACACCGGGGAGCTGTTTTTT
14	TRBD1	TRBV3-1/TRBV3-2	TRBJ1-6	few	CASCSGGGNSPLHF	TGTGCCAGCTGTTCAGGGGGAGGAAATTCACCCCTCCACTTT